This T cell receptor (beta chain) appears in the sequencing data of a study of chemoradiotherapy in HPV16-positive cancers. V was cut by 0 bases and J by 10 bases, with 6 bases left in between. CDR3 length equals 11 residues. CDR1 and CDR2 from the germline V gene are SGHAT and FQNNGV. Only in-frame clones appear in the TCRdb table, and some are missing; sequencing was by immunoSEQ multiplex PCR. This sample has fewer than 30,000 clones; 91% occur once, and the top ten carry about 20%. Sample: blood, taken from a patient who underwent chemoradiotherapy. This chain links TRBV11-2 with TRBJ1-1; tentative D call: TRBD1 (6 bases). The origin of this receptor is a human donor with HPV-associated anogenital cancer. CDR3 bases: TGTGCCAGCAGCTTAGACAGGGGAGCTTTCTTT. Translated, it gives CASSLDRGAFF.